The rows below give T cell receptor beta chains drawn from one sample of a study of memory CD4+ T cells and cytomegalovirus serostatus. Profiled with immunoSEQ multiplex PCR; TCRdb holds only in-frame clones, not every one. This sample has tens of thousands of clones, with roughly 80% found just once. Sequenced sample: memory CD4+ T cells from blood. All receptors come from an adult in good health and CMV-seronegative. Each CDR3 is given with its conserved first and last residue. D genes are given only for firm matches. Size tells how often a clone was seen (once, few, many) or the class of an expanded clone, and some rows leave it out.

size | J | D | V | CDR3
- | TRBJ2-7 | - | TRBV5-1 | CASSLIADYEQYF
- | TRBJ2-7 | - | TRBV7-9 | CASSFMGSDEQYF
few | TRBJ1-2 | - | TRBV6-1 | CASSEVYSGQGRGYTF
- | TRBJ2-7 | - | TRBV28 | CASRPDGPYEQYF
- | TRBJ1-6 | TRBD1 | TRBV25-1 | CASMTGISSYNSPLHF
- | TRBJ1-6 | - | TRBV6-5 | CASSYALYNSPLHF
- | TRBJ2-3 | TRBD2 | TRBV27 | CASSPDRLAIRTDTQYF
- | TRBJ2-1 | TRBD1 | TRBV7-6 | CASSPRTGKDLNEQFF
- | TRBJ1-2 | - | TRBV29-1 | CSLLGVGGYTF
- | TRBJ2-7 | TRBD1 | TRBV15 | CATSRDGTVYEQYF
- | TRBJ2-3 | TRBD2 | TRBV5-6 | CASSLASGAGLGDTQYF
- | TRBJ2-7 | TRBD2 | TRBV19 | CASSIGTSGLSYEQYF
few | TRBJ2-7 | - | TRBV10-3 | CAISGQQHYEQYF
- | TRBJ1-2 | - | TRBV29-1 | CSVPANSSPYGYTF
- | TRBJ1-2 | - | TRBV4-3 | CASSQDSGTRDYGYTF
- | TRBJ1-6 | TRBD1 | TRBV30 | CAWSPGTAGHSPLHF
once | TRBJ2-3 | TRBD2 | TRBV15 | CATSRDGGGALDTQYF
- | TRBJ1-1 | - | TRBV7-2 | CASSLGRTEAFF
few | TRBJ1-2 | TRBD1 | TRBV13 | CASSRDSARGYTF
- | TRBJ1-6 | - | TRBV5-6 | CASSQPQDARIHF
few | TRBJ1-2 | - | TRBV7-9 | CASSLTGFNYGYTF
- | TRBJ1-6 | - | TRBV2 | CASSGGSSPLHF
- | TRBJ1-2 | - | TRBV30 | CAWRGQPGGYGYTF
once | TRBJ2-1 | - | TRBV10-1 | CASSESGAGRNEQFF
- | TRBJ1-2 | TRBD1 | TRBV2 | CASTPQGANGYTF
- | TRBJ1-1 | - | TRBV6-5 | CASSYGSTEAFF
- | TRBJ2-7 | - | TRBV20-1 | CSARTYTGQYF
few | TRBJ1-2 | TRBD1 | TRBV6-6 | CASSYPGQGIYGYTF
once | TRBJ2-3 | - | TRBV10-3 | CAISEPRTDTQYF
once | TRBJ1-4 | - | TRBV4-3 | CASSQDGGRQEKLFF
- | TRBJ2-5 | TRBD2 | TRBV10-3 | CAISETSGRARETQYF